The T cell receptor (beta chain) described here comes from a study of blood T cell repertoires in COVID-19. Some clones are missing from TCRdb's copy, which holds only in-frame ones; the method was immunoSEQ multiplex PCR. There are approximately 170,000 clones in the sample; roughly 80% occur only once, and roughly 7.3% lies in the top ten. The sequence was obtained from a woman aged 50 to 65 who had recovered from COVID-19. Material: PBMCs or T cells enriched from blood (not recorded which).

CDR3 sequence reads: CASSAGTHHSTDTQYF. The DNA of the CDR3 is TGTGCCAGCAGCGCCGGGACACATCATAGCACAGATACGCAGTATTTT. The J gene is TRBJ2-3, the V gene TRBV7-2; weak D call: TRBD1 (6 bases). There are 16 residues in the CDR3. Germline lookup yields CDR1 SGHTA and CDR2 FQGNSA. The V end lost 5 bases, the J end lost 0 bases, and 15 bases lay between the germline ends.